Below, 3 T cell receptor beta chains from the same sample are listed, as sequenced in a study of blood T cell repertoires in COVID-19. Using immunoSEQ multiplex PCR, the repertoire was profiled, and TCRdb retains in-frame clones only, with some absent. Found here are under 200,000 clones, around 74% of them singletons; the top ten hold roughly 2.8%. The sample was peripheral blood. Every receptor here comes from a man between 65 and 85 years old with acute or convalescent COVID-19.

The chain employs TRBV3-1 (or the pseudogene TRBV3-2) and TRBJ1-2, with D hard to call. This CDR3 has 13 residues. The V end lost 0 bases, the J end lost 6 bases, and 8 bases lay between the germline ends. Germline-derived CDR1 and CDR2 are LGHDT and YNNKEL (reference sequence). CDR3 protein: CASSQDFGHGYTF. The CDR3 nucleotides read TGTGCCAGCAGCCAAGATTTTGGCCATGGCTACACCTTC.

The chain joins TRBV12-5 to TRBJ1-1; a possible D gene is TRBD1 (6 bases). This CDR3 is built from 13 residues. V was trimmed by 0 bases and J by 7 bases, leaving 9 bases between them. Germline loops: CDR1 LGHNT, CDR2 FRNRAP. The CDR3 reads CASGLVGGIEAFF. In DNA form, the CDR3 reads TGTGCTAGTGGTTTGGTAGGGGGAATTGAAGCTTTCTTT.

This chain connects TRBV5-8 to TRBJ2-5; 9 nucleotides agree with TRBD1. V shed 4 bases and J 3 bases; nucleotides not matched to a gene: 10. The CDR3 runs 16 residues. Germline assignment: CDR1 SGHTS and CDR2 YDEGEE. The CDR3 DNA follows: TGTGCCAGCAGCCTAAAGACAGGGGGTCGTAAAGAGACCCAGTACTTC. It is translated as CASSLKTGGRKETQYF.